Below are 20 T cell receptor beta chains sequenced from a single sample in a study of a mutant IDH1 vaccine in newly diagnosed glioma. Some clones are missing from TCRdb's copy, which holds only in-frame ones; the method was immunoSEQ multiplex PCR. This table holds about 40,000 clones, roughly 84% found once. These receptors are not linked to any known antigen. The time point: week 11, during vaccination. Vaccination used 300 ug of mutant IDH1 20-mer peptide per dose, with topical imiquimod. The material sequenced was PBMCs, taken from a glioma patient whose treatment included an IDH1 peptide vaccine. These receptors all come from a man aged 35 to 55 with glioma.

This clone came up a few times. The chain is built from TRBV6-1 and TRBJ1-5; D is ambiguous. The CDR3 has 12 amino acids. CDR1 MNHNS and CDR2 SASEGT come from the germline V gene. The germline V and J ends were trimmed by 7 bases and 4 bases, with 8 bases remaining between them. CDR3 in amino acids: CASMAANQPQHF. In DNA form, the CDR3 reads TGTGCCAGCATGGCAGCTAATCAGCCCCAGCATTTT.

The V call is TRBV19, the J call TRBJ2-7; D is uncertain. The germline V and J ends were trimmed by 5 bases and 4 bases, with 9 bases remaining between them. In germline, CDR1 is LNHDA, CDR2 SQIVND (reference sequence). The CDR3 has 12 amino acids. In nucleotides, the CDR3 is TGTGCCAGTAGTTCCTACACGTACGAGCAGTACTTC. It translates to CASSSYTYEQYF.

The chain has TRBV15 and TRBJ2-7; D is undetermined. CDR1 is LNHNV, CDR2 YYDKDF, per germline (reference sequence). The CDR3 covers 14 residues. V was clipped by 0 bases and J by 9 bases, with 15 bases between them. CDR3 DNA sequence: TGTGCCACCAGCAGAGACAATCTGGGCGCCGTGCAGTACTTC. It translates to CATSRDNLGAVQYF.

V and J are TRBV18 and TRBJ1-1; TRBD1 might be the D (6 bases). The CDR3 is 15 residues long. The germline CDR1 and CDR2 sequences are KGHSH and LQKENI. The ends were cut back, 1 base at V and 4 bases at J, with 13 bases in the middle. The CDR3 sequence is CASSPRGAKGTEAFF. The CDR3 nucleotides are TGTGCCAGCTCACCACGGGGGGCGAAGGGCACTGAAGCTTTCTTT.

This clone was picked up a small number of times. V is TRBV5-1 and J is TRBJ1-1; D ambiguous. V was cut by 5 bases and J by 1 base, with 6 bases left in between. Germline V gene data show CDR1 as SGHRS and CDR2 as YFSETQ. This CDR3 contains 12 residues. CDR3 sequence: CASRAGNTEAFF. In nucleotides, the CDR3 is TGCGCCAGCAGGGCGGGGAACACTGAAGCTTTCTTT.

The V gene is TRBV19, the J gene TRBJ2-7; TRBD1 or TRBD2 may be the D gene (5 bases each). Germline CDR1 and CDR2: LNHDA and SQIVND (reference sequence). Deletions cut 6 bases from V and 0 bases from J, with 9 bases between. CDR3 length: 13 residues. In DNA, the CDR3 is TGTGCCAGTAGGGGACGGAACTCCTACGAGCAGTACTTC. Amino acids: CASRGRNSYEQYF. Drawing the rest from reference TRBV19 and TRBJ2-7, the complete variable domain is DGGITQSPKYLFRKEGQNVTLSCEQNLNHDAMYWYRQDPGQGLRLIYYSQIVNDFQKGDIAEGYSVSREKKESFPLTVTSAQKNPTAFYLCASRGRNSYEQYFGPGTRLTVT.

CDR3 protein: CASSLGTGELFF. The CDR3 coding sequence is TGTGCCAGCAGTTTAGGCACCGGGGAGCTGTTTTTT. The chain links TRBV28 to TRBJ2-2; D unresolved. The V gene's germline CDR1 is MDHEN and CDR2 SYDVKM. Trimming stripped 2 bases from V and 4 bases from J, with 2 bases between. CDR3 length: 12 amino acids.

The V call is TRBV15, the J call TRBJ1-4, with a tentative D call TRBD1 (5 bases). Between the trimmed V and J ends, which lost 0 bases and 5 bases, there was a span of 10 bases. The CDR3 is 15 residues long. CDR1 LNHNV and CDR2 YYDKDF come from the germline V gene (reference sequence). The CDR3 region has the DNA TGTGCCACCAGCAGAGATCAGGGCCCCAATGAAAAACTGTTTTTT. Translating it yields CATSRDQGPNEKLFF.

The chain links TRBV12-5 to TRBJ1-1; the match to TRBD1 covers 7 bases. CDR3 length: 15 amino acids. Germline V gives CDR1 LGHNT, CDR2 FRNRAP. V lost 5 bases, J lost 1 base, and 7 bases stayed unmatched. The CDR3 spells CASGLSTGRNTEAFF. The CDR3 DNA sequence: TGTGCTAGTGGTCTATCGACAGGGAGGAACACTGAAGCTTTCTTT.

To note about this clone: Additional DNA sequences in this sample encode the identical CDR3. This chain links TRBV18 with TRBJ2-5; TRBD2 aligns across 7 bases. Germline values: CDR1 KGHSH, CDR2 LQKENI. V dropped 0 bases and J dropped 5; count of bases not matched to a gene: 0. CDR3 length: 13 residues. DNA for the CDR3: TGTGCCAGCTCACCACCAGCGGGGGAGACCCAGTACTTC. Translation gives CASSPPAGETQYF.

CDR3 protein: CASSARLNTEAFF. The CDR3 DNA is TGTGCCAGCAGCGCCCGGTTGAACACTGAAGCTTTCTTT. The chain uses TRBV9 and TRBJ1-1, with unresolved D. The germline V gene has CDR1 SGDLS and CDR2 YYNGEE. The V end was cut by 3 bases, the J end by 0 bases, with 6 bases between. CDR3 size: 13 residues.

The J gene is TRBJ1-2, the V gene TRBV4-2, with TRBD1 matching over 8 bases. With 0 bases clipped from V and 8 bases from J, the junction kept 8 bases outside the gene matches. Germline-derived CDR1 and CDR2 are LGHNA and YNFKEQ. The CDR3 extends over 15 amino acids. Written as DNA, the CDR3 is TGTGCCAGCAGCCAAGAAACGCAGGGGGCGCGGGGCTACACCTTC. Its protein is CASSQETQGARGYTF.

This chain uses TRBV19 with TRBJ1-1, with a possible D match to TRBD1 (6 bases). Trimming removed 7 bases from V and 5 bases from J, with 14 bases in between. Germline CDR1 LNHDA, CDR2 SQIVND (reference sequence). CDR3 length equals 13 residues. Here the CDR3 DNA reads TGTGCCAGTAACCAGGGTAGGGGGACTGAAGCTTTCTTT. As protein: CASNQGRGTEAFF. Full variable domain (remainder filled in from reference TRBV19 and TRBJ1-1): DGGITQSPKYLFRKEGQNVTLSCEQNLNHDAMYWYRQDPGQGLRLIYYSQIVNDFQKGDIAEGYSVSREKKESFPLTVTSAQKNPTAFYLCASNQGRGTEAFFGQGTRLTVV.

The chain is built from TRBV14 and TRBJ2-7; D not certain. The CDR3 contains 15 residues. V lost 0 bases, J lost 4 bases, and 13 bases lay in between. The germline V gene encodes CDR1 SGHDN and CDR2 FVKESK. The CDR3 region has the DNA TGTGCCAGCAGCCAAGATTCGGCTAGGGCGTACGAGCAGTACTTC. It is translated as CASSQDSARAYEQYF.

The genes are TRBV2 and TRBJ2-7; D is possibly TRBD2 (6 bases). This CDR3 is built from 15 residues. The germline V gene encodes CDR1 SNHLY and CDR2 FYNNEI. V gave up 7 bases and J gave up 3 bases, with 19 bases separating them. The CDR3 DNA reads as TGTGCCAGCAAAAGCGCGGGGACCCTCGACTACGAGCAGTACTTC. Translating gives CASKSAGTLDYEQYF.

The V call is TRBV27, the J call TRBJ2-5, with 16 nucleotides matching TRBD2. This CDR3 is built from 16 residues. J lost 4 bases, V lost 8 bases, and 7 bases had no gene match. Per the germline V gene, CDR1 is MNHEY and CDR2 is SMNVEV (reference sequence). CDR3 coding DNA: TGTGCCAGCCAGGGACTAGCGGGAGGGCCGGGAGAGACCCAGTACTTC. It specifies CASQGLAGGPGETQYF.

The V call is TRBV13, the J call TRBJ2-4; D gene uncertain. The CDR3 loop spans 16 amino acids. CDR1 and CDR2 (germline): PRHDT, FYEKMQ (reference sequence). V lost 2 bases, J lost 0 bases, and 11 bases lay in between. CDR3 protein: CASSLRQLKAKNIQYF. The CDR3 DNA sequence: TGTGCCAGCAGCTTACGGCAGTTAAAAGCCAAAAACATTCAGTACTTC.

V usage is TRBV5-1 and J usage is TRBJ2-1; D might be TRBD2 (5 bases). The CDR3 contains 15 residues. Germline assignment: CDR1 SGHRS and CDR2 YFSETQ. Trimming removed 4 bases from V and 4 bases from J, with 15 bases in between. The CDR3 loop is CASSAGSTPYNEQFF. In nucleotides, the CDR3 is TGCGCCAGCAGCGCGGGTAGTACACCTTACAATGAGCAGTTCTTC.

The CDR3, as DNA: TGTGCCAGCAAAAGAACAGGGTCGGTAGAAAAACTGTTTTTT. Translating gives CASKRTGSVEKLFF. The chain combines TRBV28 with TRBJ1-4; a weak D match, TRBD1 (6 bases). Germline CDR1 is MDHEN and CDR2 is SYDVKM. V lost 7 bases to trimming and J lost 8 bases, with 17 bases between them. The CDR3 is 14 residues long.

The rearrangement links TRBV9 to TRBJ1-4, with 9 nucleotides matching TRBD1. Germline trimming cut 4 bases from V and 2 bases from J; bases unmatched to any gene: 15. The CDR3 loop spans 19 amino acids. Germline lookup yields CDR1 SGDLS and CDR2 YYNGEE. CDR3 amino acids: CASSSRPTTGGATNEKLFF. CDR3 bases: TGTGCCAGCAGCTCCCGACCTACCACAGGGGGCGCGACTAATGAAAAACTGTTTTTT. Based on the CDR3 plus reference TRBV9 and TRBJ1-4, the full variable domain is DSGVTQTPKHLITATGQRVTLRCSPRSGDLSVYWYQQSLDQGLQFLIQYYNGEERAKGNILERFSAQQFPDLHSELNLSSLELGDSALYFCASSSRPTTGGATNEKLFFGSGTQLSVL.